Given below is one T cell receptor beta chain in context. The data were obtained in a study of blood T cell repertoires in COVID-19. At the level of the study: Specimens from acute and convalescent COVID-19 originated in the United States, Italy and Spain. The cDNA or gDNA used as material had been derived from T cells, B-cell-depleted T cells, or PBMCs.

In the study's own analysis: For nucleated cells, counts were estimated from reference gene primer amplification. TCRdb's copy holds only in-frame clones and misses some; the assay was immunoSEQ multiplex PCR. The V and J calls and the clone size are those of that table, but D and trimming were determined from the DNA. The table lists roughly 250,000 clones, 84% of them singletons. Germline loops: CDR1 MNHEY, CDR2 SMNVEV (reference sequence). The trim removed 5 bases at V and 2 bases at J, leaving 9 bases unmatched. This CDR3 contains 16 residues. The rearrangement links TRBV27 to TRBJ2-3; 8 bases fit TRBD1. What was sequenced was peripheral blood. This clonotype was obtained from a human donor in a cohort sampled during active COVID-19. The CDR3 region has the DNA TGTGCCAGCAGTCCGCGACAGGGGAGGTACACAGATACGCAGTATTTT. Amino acids: CASSPRQGRYTDTQYF.